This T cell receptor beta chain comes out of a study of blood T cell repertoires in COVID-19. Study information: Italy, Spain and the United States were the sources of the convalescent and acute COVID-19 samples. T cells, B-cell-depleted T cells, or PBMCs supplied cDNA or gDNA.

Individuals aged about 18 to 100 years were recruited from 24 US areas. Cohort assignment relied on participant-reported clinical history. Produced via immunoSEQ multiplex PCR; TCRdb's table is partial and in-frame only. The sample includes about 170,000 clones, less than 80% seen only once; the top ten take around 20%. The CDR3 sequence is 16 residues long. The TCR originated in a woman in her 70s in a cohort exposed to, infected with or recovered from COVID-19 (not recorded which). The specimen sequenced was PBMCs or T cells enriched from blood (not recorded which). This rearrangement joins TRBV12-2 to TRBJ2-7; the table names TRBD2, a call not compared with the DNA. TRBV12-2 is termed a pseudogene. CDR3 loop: CASRIKAPSLAYEQYF. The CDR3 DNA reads TGTGCAAGCCGAATAAAAGCTCCGTCTCTCGCCTACGAGCAGTACTTC.